What follows are 2 T cell receptor beta chains derived from one specimen sequenced in a study of blood T cell repertoires in COVID-19. Using immunoSEQ multiplex PCR, the repertoire was profiled, and TCRdb retains in-frame clones only, with some absent. This sample carries a few hundred thousand clones, more than 75% of them seen once, and the ten largest clones take over 4%. The sequenced sample consisted of peripheral blood. All receptors come from a woman in her fifties or sixties with COVID-19, enrolled during active disease.

V is TRBV11-3 and J is TRBJ2-1, with D tentatively TRBD2 (7 bases). The CDR3 is 14 amino acids. The V gene's germline CDR1 is SGHNT and CDR2 YENEEA. V was pared by 5 bases and J by 12 bases, with 20 bases between. In DNA form, the CDR3 reads TGTGCCAGCAGCCCTTCGGGGGGCGGGTTTGGGCAGTTCTTC. Protein product: CASSPSGGGFGQFF.

This chain joins TRBV5-1 and TRBJ2-6, with 8 bases aligning to TRBD1. Germline loops: CDR1 SGHRS, CDR2 YFSETQ. The CDR3 consists of 18 residues. J was trimmed by 0 bases and V by 1 base; bases with no gene match: 6. As DNA, the CDR3 is TGCGCCAGCAGCTTGAGGACAGGGCTGAGCTCTGGGGCCAACGTCCTGACTTTC. Its protein product is CASSLRTGLSSGANVLTF.